The clone carrying this T cell receptor beta chain was seen ten or more times. A library made for alpha chains picked up this beta chain off target, so its size means little. The data stem from a study of spatial heterogeneity in lung cancer. Study as a whole: Detection consistently captured more beta-chain sequences than alpha-chain sequences. Each unique TCR and UMI combination was seen more than ten times on average in raw reads.

Single TCR cDNA molecules each had their own unique molecular identifier. TCRdb processed the 5' RACE reads anew with MiXCR; each CDR3 protein has one entry. The sample lists about 13,000 distinct CDR3 sequences, 5% to 5.5% seen once, with about 35% in the top ten. Trimming took 4 bases from V and 2 from J, leaving 6 bases between them. The CDR3 is 13 residues long. Time point meaning: sample taken at primary tumor resection. Whole RNA obtained from tumor, nontumor lung or frozen PBMC underwent sequencing without sorting. The donors comprised roughly 71 untreated early-stage non-small cell lung cancer patients.

J is TRBJ1-3 and V is TRBV12-3 or TRBV12-4; D not resolved. The TCR sequence derives from a human donor with early-stage non-small cell lung cancer. Material: lung tumor tissue, obtained at surgery. This CDR3 is CASSSIPGNTIYF. CDR3 coding DNA: TGTGCCAGCAGTTCCATCCCTGGAAACACCATATATTTT.